Below, one T cell receptor beta chain is given with its context. Its target is not known. These data belong to a study of cytomegalovirus exposure and HLA in healthy donors. PCR used 60 Vbeta primers and 13 Jbeta primers. Generated by immunoSEQ multiplex PCR, the TCRdb table keeps only in-frame clones and is missing some. The sample records about 120,000 clones, almost 80% being singletons. V dropped 6 bases and J dropped 7; count of bases not matched to a gene: 8. CDR3 size: 15 residues. CDR1 and CDR2 from the germline V gene are SNHLY and FYNNEI. Broader study findings: HLA-A and HLA-B allele assignments for most subjects were reportedly predicted accurately using TCR beta sequences. CMV serostatus was the only immune exposure information that was available. The majority of CMV-associated TCR beta chains were reported as apparently HLA-restricted in a later analysis.

The gene calls are TRBV2 and TRBJ1-4; 10 bases match TRBD1. The material sequenced was PBMCs. The origin of this receptor is a female donor in good health and CMV-seronegative. For the CDR3, the DNA is TGTGCCAGCAGCGGACAGGGGGTAAAAGGTGAAAAACTGTTTTTT. It codes for CASSGQGVKGEKLFF.